The rows below give T cell receptor beta chains drawn from one sample of a study of cytotoxic CD8 clonotypes in ibrutinib-treated CLL. Here immunoSEQ multiplex PCR was the method, and the copy in TCRdb shows in-frame clones only, minus some. The repertoire holds approximately 350,000 clones, with 67% as singletons. Specimen: PBMCs, collected after 36 months of ibrutinib treatment. The receptors were gathered from a human donor with chronic lymphocytic leukemia. Each CDR3 is given with its conserved first and last residue.

TRBJ2-7,TRBV19,CASSLAGGVYEQYF
TRBJ2-7,TRBV28,CASSLRSEQYF
TRBJ1-6,TRBV6-5,CASSYSRDMERSPLHF
TRBJ2-3,TRBV9,CASSARAGGPGDTQYF
TRBJ2-2,TRBV18,CASSPDTGELFF
TRBJ2-1,TRBV27,CASSPGYRENEQFF
TRBJ1-2,TRBV27,CASSLSGGLGYTF
TRBJ2-7,TRBV7-4,CASSSSRGVISYEQYF
TRBJ2-7,TRBV6-6,CASNPGLAGSKQYF
TRBJ1-3,TRBV4-1,CASANPATGNTIYF
TRBJ2-5,TRBV5-1,CASSLSPTGTGQETQYF
TRBJ2-5,TRBV4-2,CASSQAGVSETQYF
TRBJ1-4,TRBV6-5,CASSSLRDRVEKLFF
TRBJ1-1,TRBV10-3,CATLTTGDKAFF
TRBJ2-5,TRBV2,CASSEVQGVGETQYF
TRBJ1-2,TRBV6-5,CASSYSNGPTMRRYTF
TRBJ2-3,TRBV9,CASRTASTDTQYF
TRBJ1-1,TRBV5-4,CASSKGPLMNTEAFF
TRBJ2-1,TRBV4-1,CASSQGRGLGAYNEQFF
TRBJ1-3,TRBV4-3,CASSQTWTGVGNTIYF
TRBJ2-1,TRBV5-6,CASSPITSGPYGEFF
TRBJ2-7,TRBV6-1,CASRDRGSYGQYF
TRBJ2-6,TRBV4-2,CASSPLLQGAGANVLTF
TRBJ2-3,TRBV7-8,CASSPLDRVRADTQYF
TRBJ1-5,TRBV4-2,CASSQAGRGLWNQPQHF
TRBJ1-3,TRBV29-1,CSVLQGPGNTIYF
TRBJ2-7,TRBV7-6,CASSLGNRVDYEQYF
TRBJ1-2,TRBV29-1,CSVDPRDRNYGYTF
TRBJ1-1,TRBV5-1,CASSEKQENTEAFF
TRBJ2-7,TRBV27,CASSWDAGMGQYF
TRBJ2-1,TRBV4-1,CASSVDGSEQFF
TRBJ1-1,TRBV20-1,CSANGQRIAFF
TRBJ1-2,TRBV2,CASTMGLYYYGYTF